This passage covers 27 T cell receptor beta chains from one sample sequenced in a study of CD8+ T cells in alopecia areata. Treatment in this sample: oral pan-JAK inhibitor, 5-10 mg twice daily. Sequencing used cDNA as its template, made by extracting RNA and reverse transcribing it. Libraries were prepared by immunoSEQ multiplex PCR; TCRdb keeps only in-frame clonotypes and omits some of them. The sample lists 150,000 to 200,000 clones; about half were seen once. The source was CD8+ T cells sorted from blood, collected between weeks 51 and 52, from a patient treated with tofacitinib. These TCRs come from a human donor with alopecia areata.

This clone turned up a few times. In DNA form, the CDR3 reads TGCAGCGTTGTCTGGGGGACTGAAGCTTTCTTT. Translation: CSVVWGTEAFF. The rearrangement links TRBV29-1 to TRBJ1-1, with a weak D call TRBD1 (5 bases). CDR3 length equals 11 residues. Germline V gives CDR1 SQVTM, CDR2 ANQGSEA. The V end was cut by 4 bases, the J end by 5 bases, with 8 bases between.

The genes are TRBV11-2 and TRBJ2-2, with a possible D match to TRBD2 (5 bases). The CDR3 is made up of 16 amino acids. Germline CDR1 and CDR2: SGHAT and FQNNGV. Trimming stripped 5 bases from V and 6 bases from J, with 19 bases between. In DNA, the CDR3 is TGTGCCAGCAGCACTACTCGGCCGGAGAGGGCCGGGGAGCTGTTTTTT. Protein product: CASSTTRPERAGELFF.

The rearrangement joins TRBV30 to TRBJ1-2; D gene ambiguous. Trimming removed 0 bases at V and 8 bases at J, with 16 bases between. The CDR3 loop spans 14 amino acids. Germline V gene lookup returns CDR1 GTSNPN and CDR2 SVGIG (reference sequence). The CDR3 DNA sequence: TGTGCCTGGAGTGTAGGAAGGGTGGGAGAAGGCTACACCTTC. It translates to CAWSVGRVGEGYTF.

This clone came up once. This sequence joins TRBV12-5 and TRBJ2-1; tentative D call: TRBD2 (5 bases). The CDR3 spans 14 residues. V dropped 2 bases and J dropped 8 bases, with 13 bases sitting between them. Per germline, CDR1 LGHNT and CDR2 FRNRAP. CDR3: CASGLLWAGDEQFF. The CDR3 nucleotides read TGTGCTAGTGGTTTGCTTTGGGCGGGCGATGAGCAGTTCTTC.

This clone came up a few times. The chain uses TRBV13 and TRBJ2-2; possible D gene TRBD2, 6 bases. The V gene's germline CDR1 is PRHDT and CDR2 FYEKMQ (reference sequence). CDR3 size: 13 residues. The V gene lost 4 bases and the J gene lost 9 bases, with 12 bases spanning the gap. CDR3 protein: CASSSQAGRELFF. Here the CDR3 DNA reads TGTGCCAGCAGCTCGCAGGCGGGGAGGGAGCTGTTTTTT.

This chain links TRBV6-5 with TRBJ2-2; D remains ambiguous. Trimming pared 1 base from V and 6 bases from J, leaving 12 bases between. Germline V gene lookup returns CDR1 MNHEY and CDR2 SVGAGI. This CDR3 has 15 residues. The CDR3 DNA reads TGTGCCAGCAGTTACTATGGGGAATTCGCCGGGGAGCTGTTTTTT. Its translation is CASSYYGEFAGELFF.

The V gene is TRBV2, the J gene TRBJ2-7, with 10 bases fitting TRBD1. V shed 3 bases, J shed 1 base, and the junction held 0 bases outside the gene matches. CDR1 is SNHLY and CDR2 is FYNNEI in the germline V gene. This CDR3 region has 14 residues. DNA for the CDR3: TGTGCCAGCAGTGAGGGACAGGGGTCCTACGAGCAGTACTTC. It is translated as CASSEGQGSYEQYF.

This chain links TRBV9 with TRBJ2-3; unclear D gene. Germline CDR1 is SGDLS and CDR2 is YYNGEE. Trimming took 0 bases from V and 3 from J, leaving 5 bases between them. The CDR3 runs to 13 residues. DNA for the CDR3: TGTGCCAGCAGCGTAGCCCTAACAGATACGCAGTATTTT. Residues: CASSVALTDTQYF.

This chain joins TRBV2 and TRBJ1-5; D call uncertain. Trimming took off 0 bases at V and 0 bases at J, with 6 bases between the two ends. Germline assignment: CDR1 SNHLY and CDR2 FYNNEI. The CDR3 totals 15 residues. Written as DNA, the CDR3 is TGTGCCAGCAGTGAAGCGCCGCATAGCAATCAGCCCCAGCATTTT. The encoded protein is CASSEAPHSNQPQHF.

The chain couples TRBV27 to TRBJ2-7; TRBD1 or TRBD2 may be the D gene (7 bases each). This CDR3 has 15 amino acids. Trimming took 5 bases from V and 6 from J, leaving 20 bases between them. The V gene's germline CDR1 is MNHEY and CDR2 SMNVEV (reference sequence). The CDR3: CASSQGADREGEQYF. The DNA for the CDR3 is TGTGCCAGCAGTCAGGGAGCCGACAGGGAGGGCGAGCAGTACTTC.

This clone has only a few counts. The chain has TRBV10-3 and TRBJ2-5; D is unresolved. Germline-derived CDR1 and CDR2 are ENHRY and SYGVKD. The CDR3 totals 12 residues. The V end was cut by 3 bases, the J end by 3 bases, with 5 bases between. The CDR3 DNA follows: TGTGCCATCAGTGAAACAGAAGAGACCCAGTACTTC. This codes for CAISETEETQYF.

This chain links TRBV6-6 with TRBJ2-7; 7 bases fit TRBD2. The germline CDR1 and CDR2 sequences are MNHNY and SVGAGI (reference sequence). This CDR3 is 14 amino acids long. The V segment lost 5 bases and the J segment 2 bases; nucleotides outside the gene matches: 6. The CDR3 nucleotides read TGTGCCAGCAGTGGGGAGGGAAGCGCCTACGAGCAGTACTTC. Protein sequence: CASSGEGSAYEQYF.

The gene calls are TRBV6-1 and TRBJ1-1; D uncertain. The V end was cut by 6 bases, the J end by 7 bases, with 12 bases between. Germline V lookup: CDR1 MNHNS, CDR2 SASEGT. This CDR3 spans 12 amino acids. The CDR3, as DNA: TGTGCCAGCAGGCAGGACGGCTTTGAAGCTTTCTTT. Amino acids: CASRQDGFEAFF.

The chain has TRBV29-1 and TRBJ1-1; D not certain. CDR3 length: 12 residues. Trimming shortened V by 3 bases and J by 4 bases, and 9 bases separated the two germline ends. The germline CDR1 and CDR2 sequences are SQVTM and ANQGSEA. The DNA for the CDR3 is TGCAGCGTTGATGGTGCCAGCACTGAAGCTTTCTTT. This encodes CSVDGASTEAFF. Drawing the rest from reference TRBV29-1 and TRBJ1-1, the complete variable domain is SAVISQKPSRDICQRGTSLTIQCQVDSQVTMMFWYRQQPGQSLTLIATANQGSEATYESGFVIDKFPISRPNLTFSTLTVSNMSPEDSSIYLCSVDGASTEAFFGQGTRLTVV.

The chain links TRBV6-6 to TRBJ2-5; D gene ambiguous. V was clipped by 5 bases and J by 2 bases, with 3 bases between them. CDR1 MNHNY and CDR2 SVGAGI come from the germline V gene (reference sequence). The CDR3 runs 11 residues. The CDR3 DNA reads as TGTGCCAGCAGTGTGCAAGAGACCCAGTACTTC. The encoded protein is CASSVQETQYF.

The chain joins TRBV11-2 to TRBJ2-2, with D uncertain. Deletions cut 5 bases from V and 5 bases from J, with 9 bases between. This CDR3 is built from 13 residues. CDR1 and CDR2 from the germline V gene are SGHAT and FQNNGV. The CDR3 protein is CASSETLTGELFF. The CDR3 nucleotides read TGTGCCAGCAGCGAGACCCTGACCGGGGAGCTGTTTTTT.

In DNA form, the CDR3 reads TGTGCCAGCAGTTTATTTAGCAGTTACGAGCAGTACTTC. Translated, it gives CASSLFSSYEQYF. This sequence joins TRBV27 and TRBJ2-7; D is unclear. The V end lost 1 base, the J end lost 4 bases, and 8 bases lay between the germline ends. Germline loops: CDR1 MNHEY, CDR2 SMNVEV (reference sequence). The CDR3 extends over 13 amino acids.

V usage is TRBV11-2 and J usage is TRBJ2-1; TRBD2 agrees at 12 bases. V dropped 5 bases and J dropped 8; count of bases not matched to a gene: 7. CDR3 length: 15 amino acids. CDR1 SGHAT and CDR2 FQNNGV come from the germline V gene. Here the CDR3 reads CASSPWTSGEDEQFF. CDR3 DNA: TGTGCCAGCAGCCCCTGGACTAGCGGGGAGGATGAGCAGTTCTTC.

The chain is built from TRBV7-2 and TRBJ2-5; 8 bases line up with TRBD2. The junction had 5 bases not matched to a gene; V was cut back by 1 base and J by 4 bases. Germline CDR1 and CDR2: SGHTA and FQGNSA. The length of the CDR3 is 15 residues. DNA of the CDR3: TGTGCCAGCAGCTTAGTCCCCGGGGGGGGAGAGACCCAGTACTTC. Protein sequence: CASSLVPGGGETQYF.

The chain employs TRBV7-9 and TRBJ1-1; D gene uncertain. The CDR3 length is 13 residues. The V and J ends lost 2 bases and 1 base respectively, with 5 bases between them. CDR1 is SEHNR, CDR2 FQNEAQ, per germline (reference sequence). CDR3 sequence reads: CASSLYQNTEAFF. CDR3 in DNA: TGTGCCAGCAGCTTATACCAGAACACTGAAGCTTTCTTT.

The gene calls are TRBV30 and TRBJ1-1, with unresolved D. The length of the CDR3 is 12 residues. V dropped 3 bases and J dropped 8 bases, with 13 bases sitting between them. The germline V gene has CDR1 GTSNPN and CDR2 SVGIG (reference sequence). The CDR3 protein is CAWRHQEMEAFF. CDR3 in DNA: TGTGCCTGGAGACACCAAGAGATGGAAGCTTTCTTT.

V and J are TRBV6-1 and TRBJ1-2; a possible D gene is TRBD1 (5 bases). Germline-derived CDR1 and CDR2 are MNHNS and SASEGT. Trimming cost V 9 bases and J 0 bases, with 17 bases left between them. The length of the CDR3 is 15 residues. The CDR3 loop is CASRSTVTANYGYTF. For the CDR3, the DNA is TGTGCCAGTCGATCGACAGTAACTGCTAACTATGGCTACACCTTC.

For this clone: The junction departs from the called germline gene at one end, perhaps through a read error. This chain links TRBV7-7 with TRBJ1-4; 7 bases agree with TRBD1. There are 15 residues in the CDR3. Germline CDR1 is SSHAT and CDR2 is FNYEAQ (reference sequence). CDR3 sequence (DNA): TGTGCTAGCAGTCTCGGGACAGCAACTAATGAAAAACTGTTTTTT. The encoded protein is CASSLGTATNEKLFF.

This clone was observed a handful of times. The chain has TRBV5-4 and TRBJ2-2; no definite D call. V gave up 4 bases and J gave up 1 base, with 11 bases separating them. CDR3 length equals 15 residues. Germline assignment: CDR1 SGHNT and CDR2 YYREEE (reference sequence). Written as DNA, the CDR3 is TGTGCCAGCAGCCCCGGGCTGGGGAACACCGGGGAGCTGTTTTTT. This codes for CASSPGLGNTGELFF. The full variable domain, with the rest looked up from reference TRBV5-4 and TRBJ2-2, is ETGVTQSPTHLIKTRGQQVTLRCSSQSGHNTVSWYQQALGQGPQFIFQYYREEENGRGNFPPRFSGLQFPNYSSELNVNALELDDSALYLCASSPGLGNTGELFFGEGSRLTVL.

This clone appeared a few times. V usage is TRBV7-9 and J usage is TRBJ2-2; weak D call: TRBD1 (5 bases). This CDR3 has 15 residues. V shed 4 bases and J shed 5 bases, with 14 bases lying between them. CDR1 and CDR2 (germline): SEHNR, FQNEAQ (reference sequence). The DNA for the CDR3 is TGTGCCAGCAGCTCCGGCTTAGCAGGGACCGGGGAGCTGTTTTTT. It translates to CASSSGLAGTGELFF.

The chain has TRBV30 and TRBJ1-2; D unresolved. Between the trimmed V and J ends, which lost 2 bases and 0 bases, there was a span of 7 bases. The germline CDR1 and CDR2 sequences are GTSNPN and SVGIG (reference sequence). CDR3 size: 13 residues. In DNA form, the CDR3 reads TGTGCCTGGAGTTTTTTGGCTAACTATGGCTACACCTTC. This encodes CAWSFLANYGYTF.

V is TRBV4-3 and J is TRBJ2-3; possibly TRBD1 for D (6 bases). Trimming took off 8 bases at V and 0 bases at J, with 15 bases between the two ends. This CDR3 spans 15 amino acids. Germline lookup yields CDR1 LGHNA and CDR2 YSLEER. The CDR3, as DNA: TGCGCCAGCTCAGACAGGACCTCTAGCACAGATACGCAGTATTTT. Translated: CASSDRTSSTDTQYF.